The present entry profiles one T cell receptor beta chain with its context. The protocol was immunoSEQ multiplex PCR, while the TCRdb copy is restricted to in-frame clones and leaves out a portion. The repertoire holds roughly 51,000 clones, approximately 71% seen once, with around 9.5% in the top ten. CDR3 length: 15 residues. Germline CDR1 reads MDHEN; CDR2 reads SYDVKM. The V and J ends lost 5 bases and 9 bases, in that order; junction bases with no gene match: 7. This sample was included in a study of T cell clones after liver transplantation. The overall study: Third-party-reactive TCRbeta sequences from pre-transplant mixed lymphocyte reactions served as antigen-independent comparators.

This material consisted of CD4+ T cells from blood, taken around 52 months after liver transplant. The source is a human patient who received a liver transplant. Some T cells may be provided by the graft donor. V and J are TRBV28 and TRBJ1-6; 10 bases agree with TRBD1. As DNA, the CDR3 is TGTGCCAGCAGTAAGCGGACAGGGGGATCTTCACCCCTCCACTTT. It is translated as CASSKRTGGSSPLHF.